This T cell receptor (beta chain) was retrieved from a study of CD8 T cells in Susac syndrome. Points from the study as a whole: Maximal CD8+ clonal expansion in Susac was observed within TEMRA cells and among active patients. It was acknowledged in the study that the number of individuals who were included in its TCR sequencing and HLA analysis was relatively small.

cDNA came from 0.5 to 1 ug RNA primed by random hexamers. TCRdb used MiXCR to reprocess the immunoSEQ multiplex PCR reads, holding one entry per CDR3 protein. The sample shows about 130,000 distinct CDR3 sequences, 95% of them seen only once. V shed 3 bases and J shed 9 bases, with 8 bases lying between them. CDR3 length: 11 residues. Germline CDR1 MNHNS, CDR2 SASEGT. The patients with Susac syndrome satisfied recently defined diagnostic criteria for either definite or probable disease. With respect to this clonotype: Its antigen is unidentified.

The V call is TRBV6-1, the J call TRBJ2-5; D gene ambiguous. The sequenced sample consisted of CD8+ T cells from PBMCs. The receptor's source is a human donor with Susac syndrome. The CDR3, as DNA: TGTGCCAGCAGTGACCCACGTCCCCAGTACTTC. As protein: CASSDPRPQYF.